This T cell receptor (beta chain) appears in the sequencing data of a study of shared clonotypes between healthy human individuals (dated by TCRdb to between 2020 and 2021). For context, the study as a whole: Three men and a couple of women, aged 18 to 49 years, made up the cohort. Per donor, three plates each were used for CD4 naive and CD4 memory, two for CD8 naive, and one for CD8 memory. The study deeply sequenced blood TCR repertoires of about 5 healthy adults to estimate repertoire size and the extent of clonotype sharing between individuals. Different laboratories and diverse techniques were used to prepare libraries and sequence TCR repertoires, to increase sequencing depth and limit assay-specific biases. Per donor, leukapheresis produced somewhere between about 0.94 and 9.5 billion PBMCs.

Of note for this clone: Its antigen target is currently unknown. No base quality information exists; no much larger clone differs at one position.

Its CDR3 holds 13 amino acids, cysteine through phenylalanine. The only DNA kept is the CDR3, 39 bases in frame from the first base. CDR1 and CDR2, looked up from the germline V gene (reference sequence), are MNHNY and SVGAGI. A distance of 13 bases separates the germline ends of V and J, which lose 7 bases and 4 bases respectively. What the study reported, not specific to this receptor: Pairwise subsampling indicated that sequencing depth was expected to affect the degree of clonotype sharing among donors. Clonotypes shared by all four sorted-subset donors showed higher generation probabilities than non-shared clonotypes. Naive subsets generally had larger estimated clonotype richness than memory subsets did. Sharing across a handful of donors was observed for roughly 5.4% of naive CD4, 3.5% of naive CD8, 2% to 2.5% of memory CD4, and roughly 0.4% of memory CD8 clonotypes. Incomplete sequencing was indicated by rarefaction of sorted-subset datasets, despite the large sequencing depth. Sampling was restricted to blood, and TCR repertoires in tissues likely differ from the TCR repertoires found in blood. Because the study included only a small number of donors, the genetic and exposure-history diversity represented was limited.

Donors were healthy HIV-negative adults with no recently reported acute infections or vaccinations. Only Caucasian adults living in Nashville, Tennessee, USA were represented among the donors. CD4+ T cells were enriched by magnetic negative selection; naive cells were then positively selected on CD45RA, and the negative fraction formed the memory subset. After blood collection by leukapheresis, PBMCs were isolated using Ficoll-Histopaque density gradient centrifugation and then cryopreserved in the vapor phase of liquid nitrogen. Purity and quantity of every magnetically sorted T cell population were checked by analytical flow cytometry. Genomic DNA was isolated from every sorted fraction and measured by UV absorbance on a Nanodrop 2000c. TCR CDR3 regions were amplified from genomic DNA by multiplex PCR using the deep immunoSEQ assay. For each cell subset, the extracted genomic DNA was distributed evenly across all wells of several immunoSEQ 96-well plates, and each plate served as one replicate. Each replicate PCR for sorted subsets received 150 to 250 ng genomic DNA, equal to about 29,000 T cell genomes. The purified libraries were quantified using a Qubit 3.0 fluorometer, sized with a Bioanalyzer 2100, and then quantified again using the KAPA Library Quantification kit. Each immunoSEQ 96-well plate was sequenced on its own single-read 150-cycle Illumina NextSeq 550 flow cell. On the authors' methods: Because only junctional sequences without quality scores were contained in the immunoSEQ output, filtering matching that applied to full-length reads could not be performed. To assign V/J genes and CDR3, sequences were annotated against IMGT germline references using PyIR, a Python wrapper for IgBLAST v1.9. Reads were removed for weak V/J assignments (E-value above 1e-6), missing CDR3, stop codons, out-of-frame junctions, or ambiguous translated residues. A V3J clonotype was defined by an identical inferred V gene, J gene, and CDR3 amino acid sequence. The percentage overlap between two repertoires was calculated by dividing the number of shared unique clonotypes by the size of the smaller repertoire. RTK rarefaction, the Chao1 estimator, and Recon v2.1 estimates of unobserved clonotypes were used to assess repertoire richness. Generation probabilities were computed with OLGA for all TCRbeta clonotypes obtained by the gDNA method from a handful of donors. Sourced from immuneACCESS, this table was stored by TCRdb with only in-frame sequences that have V and J called. A share of the clones is absent; for the studies checked, an unresolved V gene accounts for under half, and the remainder has no known explanation. D and trimming come from the DNA, and the V and J calls and clone size come from that table. The sample table records millions of clones; around 90% of these occur just once. 0.11% to 0.15% of the sample rests with the top ten.

The chain employs TRBV6-6 and TRBJ1-1, and TRBD1 may be the D gene, going by 6 matching bases. Sample: naive CD4+ T cells sorted from blood. The cell subset or site label, read with the paper, signifies: CD45RA+ positively selected. This receptor was identified in a man between 18 and 29 years old in good health. CDR3 protein: CASNLQQGTEAFF. The nucleotides read TGTGCCAGCAATCTCCAACAGGGCACTGAAGCTTTCTTT.